Below are 24 T cell receptor beta chains sequenced from a single sample in a study of cytomegalovirus exposure and HLA in healthy donors. Primers included in the PCR were 60 Vbeta and 13 Jbeta primers. TCRdb keeps only in-frame clones here, not all; method: immunoSEQ multiplex PCR. In the table there are 80,000 or so clones, 67% of which are singletons. The specimen was PBMCs. All receptors derive from a woman aged 45-59 years in good health and CMV-seropositive.

Only a few counts were recorded for this clone. CDR3: CASSPMAGANTGELFF. CDR3 DNA sequence: TGCGCCAGCAGCCCCATGGCGGGGGCGAACACCGGGGAGCTGTTTTTT. The chain couples TRBV4-1 to TRBJ2-2, with 7 bases matching TRBD2. This CDR3 spans 16 amino acids. The germline V gene encodes CDR1 MGHRA and CDR2 YSYEKL. With V trimmed by 4 bases and J by 0 bases, 5 bases remained unmatched.

V gene TRBV19 combines with J gene TRBJ2-7; TRBD1 is a possible D gene (5 bases). Germline V CDR1 and CDR2: LNHDA, SQIVND (reference sequence). Between the trimmed V and J ends, which lost 4 bases and 5 bases, there was a span of 18 bases. The CDR3 covers 15 residues. CDR3: CASSNSARRGHEQYF. The CDR3 nucleotides are TGTGCCAGTAGTAACTCGGCCAGAAGGGGCCACGAGCAGTACTTC.

V usage is TRBV2 and J usage is TRBJ1-2; 8 bases line up with TRBD1. V lost 5 bases and J lost 7; bases outside the gene matches: 12. The CDR3 runs to 15 residues. The germline V gene encodes CDR1 SNHLY and CDR2 FYNNEI. The CDR3 reads CASSPPTGASGGYTF. As DNA, the CDR3 is TGTGCCAGCAGTCCTCCGACAGGGGCCTCGGGTGGCTACACCTTC.

The rearrangement joins TRBV9 to TRBJ2-2; a weak D match, TRBD2 (6 bases). CDR3 length: 16 amino acids. V shed 4 bases and J shed 0 bases, with 13 bases lying between them. Germline assignment: CDR1 SGDLS and CDR2 YYNGEE. CDR3 nucleotides: TGTGCCAGCAGCCCACGGGGGTGGTCGAACACCGGGGAGCTGTTTTTT. This sequence encodes CASSPRGWSNTGELFF. Full variable domain (rest looked up from reference TRBV9 and TRBJ2-2): DSGVTQTPKHLITATGQRVTLRCSPRSGDLSVYWYQQSLDQGLQFLIQYYNGEERAKGNILERFSAQQFPDLHSELNLSSLELGDSALYFCASSPRGWSNTGELFFGEGSRLTVL.

The chain joins TRBV18 to TRBJ2-5; 8 bases are a match to TRBD1. The J call may be incorrect, as the DNA end agrees better with TRBJ2-7. The CDR3 is 15 residues long. Germline CDR1 reads KGHSH; CDR2 reads LQKENI. CDR3 residues: CASSSGLTGADEQYF. Written as DNA, the CDR3 is TGTGCCAGCTCTTCAGGTCTGACAGGGGCCGACGAGCAGTACTTC.

The V gene is TRBV27, the J gene TRBJ1-1; weak D call: TRBD1 (6 bases). Germline lookup yields CDR1 MNHEY and CDR2 SMNVEV (reference sequence). The V end lost 0 bases, the J end lost 5 bases, and 13 bases lay between the germline ends. The CDR3 consists of 15 residues. In nucleotides, the CDR3 is TGTGCCAGCAGTTTATCTGCAGGGGCGAAAACTGAAGCTTTCTTT. Its translation is CASSLSAGAKTEAFF.

The chain is built from TRBV9 and TRBJ2-5, with D possibly TRBD2 on 5 matching bases. This CDR3 has 16 residues. Germline CDR1 SGDLS, CDR2 YYNGEE. With 1 base removed from V and 5 bases from J, the gap between germline ends came to 18 bases. The CDR3 sequence is CASSVLGGSIGETQYF. The CDR3 DNA follows: TGTGCCAGCAGCGTATTAGGCGGGTCCATAGGGGAGACCCAGTACTTC.

V gene TRBV6-4 combines with J gene TRBJ2-7; 8 bases line up with TRBD1. Germline CDR1 MRHNA, CDR2 SNTAGT. The CDR3 totals 13 residues. V shed 10 bases and J 2 bases; nucleotides not matched to a gene: 7. In nucleotides, the CDR3 is TGTGCCACCCCGGGACAGGCCCCCTACGAGCAGTACTTC. Its translation: CATPGQAPYEQYF.

The gene calls are TRBV29-1 and TRBJ2-3; TRBD2 matches 14 bases. CDR1 is SQVTM and CDR2 is ANQGSEA in the germline V gene. The CDR3 runs 17 residues. V trimming: 4 bases; J trimming: 0 bases; junction bases outside the gene matches: 6. In nucleotides, the CDR3 is TGCAGCGTTGCCGGACTAGCGGGGGGCCATAGCACAGATACGCAGTATTTT. The encoded protein is CSVAGLAGGHSTDTQYF.

V and J are TRBV9 and TRBJ2-2; D possibly corresponds to TRBD2 (5 bases). V was cut by 4 bases and J by 0 bases, with 13 bases left in between. The CDR3 extends over 16 amino acids. The germline V gene encodes CDR1 SGDLS and CDR2 YYNGEE. The CDR3 here is CASSPGLIANTGELFF. Written as DNA, the CDR3 is TGTGCCAGCAGCCCAGGACTGATTGCGAACACCGGGGAGCTGTTTTTT.

This clone has only one observation. The chain recombines TRBV4-2 with TRBJ1-1; a possible D gene is TRBD1 (5 bases). Germline V gene sequence: CDR1 LGHNA, CDR2 YNFKEQ. Deletions cut 8 bases from V and 5 bases from J, with 12 bases between. The CDR3 is 12 residues long. The CDR3: CASRGGNTEAFF. The CDR3 coding sequence is TGTGCCAGCCGGGGCGGGAATACTGAAGCTTTCTTT.

CDR3: CASSPGGHNLNTEAFF. Here the CDR3 DNA reads TGTGCCAGCAGCCCTGGGGGCCATAACTTGAACACTGAAGCTTTCTTT. V is TRBV13 and J is TRBJ1-1, with a possible D match to TRBD1 (6 bases). Germline values: CDR1 PRHDT, CDR2 FYEKMQ (reference sequence). The CDR3 runs 16 residues. Trimming took 5 bases from V and 0 from J, leaving 16 bases between them.

This clone was picked up one time. The CDR3 sequence is CASNRGLAGNYEQYF. The CDR3 coding sequence is TGTGCCAGCAATCGGGGGCTAGCGGGGAACTACGAGCAGTACTTC. This sequence joins TRBV9 and TRBJ2-7; TRBD2 agrees at 9 bases. CDR3 size: 15 residues. From germline, CDR1 is SGDLS and CDR2 YYNGEE. The junction had 10 bases not matched to a gene; V was cut back by 6 bases and J by 3 bases.

The chain has TRBV9 and TRBJ1-3, with a possible D match to TRBD1 (5 bases). Trimming left V 0 bases short and J 4 bases short, with 11 bases between. From germline, CDR1 is SGDLS and CDR2 YYNGEE. The CDR3 contains 15 residues. The CDR3 DNA reads TGTGCCAGCAGCGTAGACCCAGGGCCCGGAAACACCATATATTTT. It encodes CASSVDPGPGNTIYF.

The chain combines TRBV6-1 with TRBJ2-7; a possible D gene is TRBD1 (5 bases). Trimming took off 2 bases at V and 6 bases at J, with 11 bases between the two ends. The CDR3 has 13 amino acids. CDR1 and CDR2 (germline): MNHNS, SASEGT. In DNA form, the CDR3 reads TGTGCCAGCAGTGAATGGCAGGGAAGCGAGCAGTACTTC. This encodes CASSEWQGSEQYF.

On this clone itself: At one of its ends the junction is not consistent with the germline gene, which may arise from a read error. The gene calls are TRBV15 and TRBJ1-5; 7 nucleotides match TRBD1. CDR3 length: 16 amino acids. Germline CDR1 reads LNHNV; CDR2 reads YYDKDF (reference sequence). CDR3 in DNA: TGTGCCACCAGCTTCTTACAGGGGAGGCTTAATCAGCCCCAGCGTTTT. It specifies CATSFLQGRLNQPQRF.

The genes are TRBV29-1 and TRBJ2-6; tentative D call: TRBD1 (6 bases). V gave up 7 bases and J gave up 0 bases, with 16 bases separating them. Germline CDR1 SQVTM, CDR2 ANQGSEA. The CDR3 spans 16 residues. In nucleotides, the CDR3 is TGCAGCGCCACCCAGGGGCCGAACTCTGGGGCCAACGTCCTGACTTTC. Residues: CSATQGPNSGANVLTF.

The chain is built from TRBV19 and TRBJ1-5; 7 nucleotides agree with TRBD1. The trim removed 7 bases at V and 5 bases at J, leaving 8 bases unmatched. CDR3 length: 14 residues. Germline V gene sequence: CDR1 LNHDA, CDR2 SQIVND (reference sequence). CDR3 amino acids: CASNIDRVDQPQHF. CDR3 sequence (DNA): TGTGCCAGTAATATCGACAGGGTCGATCAGCCCCAGCATTTT.

The V call is TRBV29-1, the J call TRBJ2-3, with a tentative D call TRBD2 (6 bases). Trimming took 7 bases from V and 0 from J, leaving 17 bases between them. Germline V gene lookup returns CDR1 SQVTM and CDR2 ANQGSEA. This CDR3 is built from 15 residues. Here the CDR3 DNA reads TGCAGCGGGGGGGACGAGGGTACTAGCACAGATACGCAGTATTTT. Its translation: CSGGDEGTSTDTQYF.

This chain joins TRBV9 and TRBJ2-3; 10 bases line up with TRBD1. J gave up 3 bases and V 4 bases, and 8 bases lay outside the gene matches. CDR1 SGDLS and CDR2 YYNGEE come from the germline V gene. The CDR3 consists of 16 residues. The CDR3 bases are TGTGCCAGCAGCCCCAGGGACAGGGGTTTTACAGATACGCAGTATTTT. Its translation is CASSPRDRGFTDTQYF.

CDR3 DNA sequence: TGTGCCATCAGTGAGGGACAGTACTACGAGCAGTACGTC. Protein sequence: CAISEGQYYEQYV. The genes are TRBV10-3 and TRBJ2-7; possible D gene TRBD1, 6 bases. CDR1 and CDR2 (germline): ENHRY, SYGVKD. V was pared by 2 bases and J by 3 bases, with 8 bases between. This CDR3 comprises 13 residues.

The rearrangement uses TRBV7-9 and TRBJ2-6; a possible D gene is TRBD2 (6 bases). CDR3 length: 17 amino acids. V was shortened by 1 base and J by 4 bases, with 14 bases between the two germline ends. Looked up from germline, CDR1 is SEHNR and CDR2 is FQNEAQ (reference sequence). The CDR3: CASSLGGVLEGANVLTF. The CDR3 coding sequence is TGTGCCAGCAGCTTAGGCGGGGTATTGGAAGGGGCCAACGTCCTGACTTTC. The full variable domain, rest sourced from reference TRBV7-9 and TRBJ2-6, is DTGVSQNPRHKITKRGQNVTFRCDPISEHNRLYWYRQTLGQGPEFLTYFQNEAQLEKSRLLSDRFSAERPKGSFSTLEIQRTEQGDSAMYLCASSLGGVLEGANVLTFGAGSRLTVL.

The chain links TRBV4-1 to TRBJ2-3; the match to TRBD2 covers 9 bases. V lost 3 bases, J lost 5 bases, and 12 bases stayed unmatched. CDR1 MGHRA and CDR2 YSYEKL come from the germline V gene. The CDR3 loop spans 17 amino acids. DNA for the CDR3: TGCGCCAGCAGCCACCCTATGCGGGGGGGACTAGGAGATACGCAGTATTTT. Protein product: CASSHPMRGGLGDTQYF.

This chain links TRBV11-2 with TRBJ2-3; D may be TRBD1 (6 bases). Trimming pared 5 bases from V and 3 bases from J, leaving 15 bases between. This CDR3 has 15 amino acids. CDR1 and CDR2 (germline): SGHAT, FQNNGV. This CDR3 reads CASSGGLTLTDTQYF. In nucleotides, the CDR3 is TGTGCCAGCAGCGGGGGCCTTACCCTTACAGATACGCAGTATTTT.